This TCR beta chain was recorded in a study of blood T cell repertoires in COVID-19 (dated by TCRdb to between 2020 and 2021). Regarding the complete study: Samples covering the acute and convalescent phases of COVID-19 were provided by collaborators in the United States, Italy and Spain. The prospective study material was composed of cDNA or gDNA derived from T cells, B-cell-depleted T cells, or PBMCs. Deeply sampled blood TCRbeta repertoires from subjects exposed to, actively infected with, or recovered from COVID-19 were included in the dataset. The repertoires were made available in a free public database intended to serve as a resource for research on the immune response to SARS-CoV-2. The samples were drawn from the first 160 participants of the ongoing ImmuneRACE study and from 950 to 1,500 subjects provided by 6 global collaborators. The sample metadata nearly always contained a de-identified subject ID, COVID-19 status, age in years and sex. Where available, HLA class I and class II types were taken from metadata supplied by the sample provider and were not determined by assay-based typing.

TCRbeta CDR3 regions were amplified from genomic DNA using the immunoSEQ Assay, a bias-controlled multiplex PCR. Under the source paper's analysis protocol: The number of nucleated cells in each sample was estimated by amplification of reference gene primers within the assay. To quantify the absolute abundance of each unique TCRbeta CDR3 rearrangement, sequence reads were collapsed and filtered. For each sample, productive Simpson clonality was calculated as the square root of Simpson's diversity index over productive rearrangements. As stored in TCRdb, this immuneACCESS dataset retains in-frame rearrangements with V and J assigned. A fraction of the clones does not appear; measured against another copy, unresolved V genes explain less than half of the discrepancy, and the remainder lacks a known reason. D and trimming come from the DNA, and the V and J calls and clone size come from that table. The table for this sample lists roughly 250,000 clones; roughly nine tenths of them were counted only once. The ten most abundant clones make up roughly 12% of the sample.

As for this clone: Its antigen specificity is not known. No qualities accompany the bases; no much larger clone lies one base away.

Findings and caveats that apply to the study as a whole: How much clinical and demographic metadata was included differed by source and by participant, and the metadata was provided uncurated.

One collaborating source in Seattle enrolled patients while the patients were actively infected and followed the patients over time throughout the course of disease. Each collaborating institution followed its own protocols to collect whole blood in K2EDTA tubes. Collaborator samples were shipped for TCRbeta analysis as frozen whole blood, isolated PBMCs, or DNA extracted from either sample type. The receptor comes from a woman aged 30 to 39 with COVID-19, enrolled during active disease. Sequencing was performed on peripheral blood.

The DNA sequence is given as TGTGCCAGCAGAGATAAGTTGGGCTATGAGCAGTTCTTC. Its protein reads: CASRDKLGYEQFF. The sequence is built from TRBV12-3 or TRBV12-4 and TRBJ2-1, with the D segment identity uncertain. The CDR3 goes from the cysteine to the phenylalanine over 13 residues. Only the CDR3 DNA is retained, 39 bases long and in frame from the first base. V drops 6 bases and J drops 8 bases, leaving 14 bases in between.